These 10 T cell receptor beta chains were sequenced from one sample in a study of shared clonotypes between healthy human individuals. The method was immunoSEQ multiplex PCR; TCRdb's version includes in-frame clones alone and lacks a portion of them. The sample shows about 960,000 clones, about 80% of them seen only once. The sample comprised memory CD4+ T cells sorted from blood. Subset given: CD45RA-negative fraction. These receptors all come from a man younger than 35 in good health.

This chain uses TRBV11-2 with TRBJ2-7; D is possibly TRBD1 (5 bases). Trimming removed 5 bases at V and 6 bases at J, with 23 bases between. Looked up from germline, CDR1 is SGHAT and CDR2 is FQNNGV. The CDR3 extends over 16 amino acids. CDR3 protein: CASSPMQGRTLREQYF. In DNA, the CDR3 is TGTGCCAGCAGCCCCATGCAGGGTAGGACCTTGCGCGAGCAGTACTTC.

The chain combines TRBV5-5 with TRBJ2-2, with D maybe TRBD1 (6 bases). Trimming stripped 0 bases from V and 5 bases from J, with 14 bases between. Germline V gene lookup returns CDR1 SGHKS and CDR2 YYEKEE (reference sequence). The CDR3 covers 16 residues. CDR3 residues: CASSLDDRTRTGELFF. The CDR3 DNA sequence: TGTGCCAGCAGCTTGGATGACAGGACGAGGACCGGGGAGCTGTTTTTT.

This chain connects TRBV10-1 to TRBJ2-7; D remains unclear. The CDR3 has 18 amino acids. V lost 0 bases, J lost 0 bases, and 18 bases lay in between. CDR1 and CDR2 (germline): WNHNN, SYGVQD (reference sequence). The CDR3 sequence is CASSESRKRATPSYEQYF. In DNA form, the CDR3 reads TGCGCCAGCAGTGAGTCGAGGAAGAGAGCCACCCCCTCCTACGAGCAGTACTTC.

The rearrangement joins TRBV19 to TRBJ2-1; D uncertain. Trimming stripped 4 bases from V and 2 bases from J, with 12 bases between. Germline values: CDR1 LNHDA, CDR2 SQIVND (reference sequence). This CDR3 contains 15 residues. CDR3 region: CASSTSWTPYNEQFF. The CDR3 coding sequence is TGTGCCAGTAGTACCTCCTGGACCCCCTACAATGAGCAGTTCTTC.

This clone was found once. The rearrangement links TRBV5-4 to TRBJ2-2; 11 nucleotides match TRBD1. V was pared by 4 bases and J by 4 bases, with 6 bases of the junction left unmatched. This CDR3 has 16 amino acids. The germline gives CDR1 SGHNT, CDR2 YYREEE (reference sequence). CDR3 sequence reads: CASSIRGQGGTGELFF. The CDR3 bases are TGTGCCAGCAGCATACGGGGACAGGGGGGCACCGGGGAGCTGTTTTTT.

The genes are TRBV15 and TRBJ2-1; unclear D gene. The CDR3 has 12 residues. The V gene's germline CDR1 is LNHNV and CDR2 YYDKDF (reference sequence). V gave up 3 bases and J gave up 4 bases, with 4 bases separating them. The CDR3 DNA is TGTGCCACCAGCAGTCATTACAATGAGCAGTTCTTC. Encoded protein: CATSSHYNEQFF.

This clone was counted a few times. CDR3 coding DNA: TGTGCCAGCAGTGGTGACAGGGGTTATGGCTACACCTTC. It encodes CASSGDRGYGYTF. The V call is TRBV6-5, the J call TRBJ1-2; 8 bases are shared with TRBD1. The V segment lost 5 bases and the J segment 5 bases; nucleotides outside the gene matches: 4. This CDR3 has 13 amino acids. Germline V gives CDR1 MNHEY, CDR2 SVGAGI.

This clone was recorded only once. The CDR3 protein is CASSESGGVIDQPQHF. As DNA, the CDR3 is TGTGCCAGCAGTGAATCAGGGGGCGTTATCGATCAGCCCCAGCATTTT. The chain uses TRBV6-1 and TRBJ1-5; 8 bases agree with TRBD1. Germline-derived CDR1 and CDR2 are MNHNS and SASEGT. V lost 2 bases and J lost 5; bases outside the gene matches: 8. The CDR3 length is 16 residues.

This clone was seen just once. This sequence joins TRBV14 and TRBJ2-3; possibly TRBD1 or TRBD2 for D (5 bases each). The V gene lost 4 bases and the J gene lost 2 bases, with 7 bases spanning the gap. CDR1 is SGHDN and CDR2 is FVKESK in the germline V gene. CDR3 length: 13 residues. The CDR3 spells CASSRGYTDTQYF. The CDR3 nucleotides are TGTGCCAGCAGCCGGGGGTACACAGATACGCAGTATTTT.

This chain connects TRBV7-3 to TRBJ1-1, with 8 bases matching TRBD1. The V segment lost 2 bases and the J segment 2 bases; nucleotides outside the gene matches: 4. Germline V gene data show CDR1 as SGHTA and CDR2 as FQGTGA. This CDR3 is 15 amino acids long. The CDR3 loop reads CASSLVGQGNTEAFF. The CDR3, as DNA: TGTGCCAGCAGCTTAGTCGGACAGGGAAACACTGAAGCTTTCTTT.